The 10 T cell receptor beta chains presented below share a single source sample, sequenced in a study of shared T cell receptors in the human thymus. The assay was immunoSEQ multiplex PCR, and TCRdb's table has in-frame clones only and misses some. The sample includes 500,000 to 750,000 clones, 88% of them seen just once. In addition, the sample was reused for a study of human thymus T cells.

What was sequenced was thymocytes. These receptors were collected from a boy under two years old with a congenital heart defect.

This clone was detected only once. The V and J genes are TRBV18 and TRBJ2-6, with a weak D call TRBD1 (5 bases). With 0 bases removed from V and 0 bases from J, the gap between germline ends came to 12 bases. The CDR3 is 18 residues long. CDR1 and CDR2 from the germline V gene are KGHSH and LQKENI. The CDR3 spells CASSPPSTESSGANVLTF. The CDR3 DNA is TGTGCCAGCTCACCACCGTCGACAGAGAGCTCTGGGGCCAACGTCCTGACTTTC.

Here the CDR3 reads CASSLYKNTEAFF. The CDR3 DNA follows: TGTGCCAGCAGTTTATATAAGAACACTGAAGCTTTCTTT. This rearrangement joins TRBV27 to TRBJ1-1; D gene ambiguous. Trimming removed 1 base at V and 1 base at J, with 4 bases between. Germline V gives CDR1 MNHEY, CDR2 SMNVEV (reference sequence). The CDR3 sequence is 13 residues long.

The chain links TRBV7-2 to TRBJ2-3; 13 nucleotides match TRBD2. The CDR3 runs 17 residues. The trim removed 1 base at V and 4 bases at J, leaving 5 bases unmatched. Germline V gives CDR1 SGHTA, CDR2 FQGNSA. The CDR3 loop reads CASSLGGTSGTPDTQYF. The CDR3 DNA follows: TGTGCCAGCAGCTTAGGAGGGACTAGCGGGACCCCAGATACGCAGTATTTT.

The chain combines TRBV7-2 with TRBJ2-1; 9 bases align to TRBD1. There are 16 residues in the CDR3. Germline loops: CDR1 SGHTA, CDR2 FQGNSA. Unmatched junction bases numbered 10, after V lost 5 bases and J lost 5 bases. CDR3 sequence reads: CASSPPSGTGNNEQFF. CDR3 DNA: TGTGCCAGCAGCCCACCCTCCGGGACAGGGAACAATGAGCAGTTCTTC.

This clone appeared a single time. The genes are TRBV28 and TRBJ1-1; 7 bases are shared with TRBD1. The length of the CDR3 is 14 residues. V lost 5 bases and J lost 3; bases outside the gene matches: 6. Germline CDR1 is MDHEN and CDR2 is SYDVKM. The CDR3 DNA sequence: TGTGCCAGCAGTACCGACAGGGTGGACACTGAAGCTTTCTTT. Protein product: CASSTDRVDTEAFF.

The chain employs TRBV11-1 and TRBJ2-5, with 10 positions matching TRBD1. CDR1 and CDR2 from the germline V gene are SGHAT and FQDESV (reference sequence). This CDR3 has 13 amino acids. Trimming removed 4 bases from V and 5 bases from J; junction bases left unmatched: 1. The CDR3 region is CASSSDRGETQYF. The CDR3 DNA is TGTGCCAGCAGCTCGGACAGGGGGGAGACCCAGTACTTC.

J is TRBJ1-1 and V is TRBV6-5; 11 bases are a match to TRBD1. V shed 7 bases and J 5 bases; nucleotides not matched to a gene: 6. In germline, CDR1 is MNHEY, CDR2 SVGAGI. The CDR3 contains 14 residues. The CDR3 bases are TGTGCCAGCACCCAGGACAGGGGGCGGACTGAAGCTTTCTTT. This translates into CASTQDRGRTEAFF.

The V and J genes are TRBV4-3 and TRBJ1-4; 8 nucleotides align to TRBD1. There are 15 residues in the CDR3. Germline CDR1 reads LGHNA; CDR2 reads YSLEER. With 1 base clipped from V and 7 bases from J, the junction kept 5 bases outside the gene matches. In nucleotides, the CDR3 is TGCGCCAGCAGCCAAGGCGACAGGGGAGTTGAAAAACTGTTTTTT. Its protein is CASSQGDRGVEKLFF.

V usage is TRBV7-9 and J usage is TRBJ2-7, with D possibly being TRBD2 (5 bases). Germline V gene sequence: CDR1 SEHNR, CDR2 FQNEAQ (reference sequence). Trimming removed 7 bases from V and 7 bases from J, with 11 bases in between. This CDR3 has 11 amino acids. CDR3: CASTSPGEQYF. CDR3 DNA sequence: TGTGCCAGCACCTCGCCGGGGGAGCAGTACTTC.

CDR3 sequence reads: CASSVGEDRVHEQYF. Here the CDR3 DNA reads TGTGCCAGCAGCGTGGGGGAGGACAGGGTCCACGAGCAGTACTTC. This chain uses TRBV9 with TRBJ2-7; 8 bases match TRBD1. Losses at the gene ends were 2 bases for V and 5 bases for J; bases not matched to a gene: 9. The CDR3 length is 15 residues. Looked up from germline, CDR1 is SGDLS and CDR2 is YYNGEE. Full variable domain (outside the CDR3, taken from reference TRBV9 and TRBJ2-7): DSGVTQTPKHLITATGQRVTLRCSPRSGDLSVYWYQQSLDQGLQFLIQYYNGEERAKGNILERFSAQQFPDLHSELNLSSLELGDSALYFCASSVGEDRVHEQYFGPGTRLTVT.